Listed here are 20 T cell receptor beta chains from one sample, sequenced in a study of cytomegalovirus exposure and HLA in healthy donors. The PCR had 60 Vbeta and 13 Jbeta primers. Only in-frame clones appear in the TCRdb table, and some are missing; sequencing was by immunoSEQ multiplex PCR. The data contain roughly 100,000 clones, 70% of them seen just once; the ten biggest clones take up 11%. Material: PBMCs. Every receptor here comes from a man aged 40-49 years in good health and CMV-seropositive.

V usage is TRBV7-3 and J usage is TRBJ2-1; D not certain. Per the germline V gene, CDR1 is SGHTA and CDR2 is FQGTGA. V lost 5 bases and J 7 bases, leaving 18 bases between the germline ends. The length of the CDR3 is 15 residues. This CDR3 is CASSDPSRPRNEQFF. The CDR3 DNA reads TGTGCCAGCAGCGACCCTAGTAGGCCGAGGAATGAGCAGTTCTTC.

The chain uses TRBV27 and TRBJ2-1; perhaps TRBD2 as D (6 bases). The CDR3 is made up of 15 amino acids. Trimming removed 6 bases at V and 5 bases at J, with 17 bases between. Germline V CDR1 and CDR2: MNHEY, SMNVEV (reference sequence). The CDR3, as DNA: TGTGCCAGCAGGAAGCTGGAGGGATTAAACAATGAGCAGTTCTTC. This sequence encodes CASRKLEGLNNEQFF.

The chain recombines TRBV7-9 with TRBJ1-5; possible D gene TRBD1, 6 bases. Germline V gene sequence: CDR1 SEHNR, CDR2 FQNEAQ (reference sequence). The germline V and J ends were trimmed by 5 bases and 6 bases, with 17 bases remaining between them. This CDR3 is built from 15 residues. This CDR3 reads CASSRSGVSGQPQHF. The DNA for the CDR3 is TGTGCCAGCAGCAGATCAGGGGTAAGCGGTCAGCCCCAGCATTTT.

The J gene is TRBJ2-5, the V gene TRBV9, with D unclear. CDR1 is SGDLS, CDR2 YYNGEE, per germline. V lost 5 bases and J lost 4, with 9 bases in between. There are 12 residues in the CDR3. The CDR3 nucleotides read TGTGCCAGCAGTAGGAGCACAGAGACCCAGTACTTC. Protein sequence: CASSRSTETQYF.

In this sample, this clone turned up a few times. CDR3 DNA sequence: TGTGCCAGCAGCTTGATTCAGGGGGCTGGGGCCAACGTCCTGACTTTC. Its translation: CASSLIQGAGANVLTF. The chain is built from TRBV5-6 and TRBJ2-6; 7 nucleotides match TRBD1. The CDR3 contains 16 residues. The germline V gene has CDR1 SGHDT and CDR2 YYEEEE. Trimming cost V 1 base and J 2 bases; bases outside gene matches: 3.

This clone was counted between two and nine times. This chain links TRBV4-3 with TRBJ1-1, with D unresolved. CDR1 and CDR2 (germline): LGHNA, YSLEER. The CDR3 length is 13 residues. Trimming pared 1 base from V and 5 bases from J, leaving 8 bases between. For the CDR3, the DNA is TGCGCCAGCAGCCAAGTAGCCGGGACTGAAGCTTTCTTT. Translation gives CASSQVAGTEAFF.

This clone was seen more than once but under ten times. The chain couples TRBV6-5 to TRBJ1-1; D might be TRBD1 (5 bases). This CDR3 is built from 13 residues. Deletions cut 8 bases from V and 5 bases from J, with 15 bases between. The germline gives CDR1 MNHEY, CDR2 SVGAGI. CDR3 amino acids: CASSLRVATEAFF. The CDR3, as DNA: TGTGCCAGCTCCCTCAGGGTGGCGACTGAAGCTTTCTTT.

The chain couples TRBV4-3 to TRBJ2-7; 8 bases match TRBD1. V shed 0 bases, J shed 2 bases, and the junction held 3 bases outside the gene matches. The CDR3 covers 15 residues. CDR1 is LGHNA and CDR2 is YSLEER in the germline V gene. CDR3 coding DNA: TGCGCCAGCAGCCAAGATGACAGGGGAACCTACGAGCAGTACTTC. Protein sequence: CASSQDDRGTYEQYF.

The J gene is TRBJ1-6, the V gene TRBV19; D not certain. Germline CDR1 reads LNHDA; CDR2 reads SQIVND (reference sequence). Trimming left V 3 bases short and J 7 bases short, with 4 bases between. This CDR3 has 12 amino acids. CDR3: CASSIGNSPLHF. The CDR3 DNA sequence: TGTGCCAGTAGTATCGGGAATTCACCCCTCCACTTT.

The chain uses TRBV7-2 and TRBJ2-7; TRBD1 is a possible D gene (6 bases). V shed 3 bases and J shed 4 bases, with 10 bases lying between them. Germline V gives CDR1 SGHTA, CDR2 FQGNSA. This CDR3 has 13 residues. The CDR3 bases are TGTGCCAGCAGCTTGGGACACCGATACGAGCAGTACGTC. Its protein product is CASSLGHRYEQYV.

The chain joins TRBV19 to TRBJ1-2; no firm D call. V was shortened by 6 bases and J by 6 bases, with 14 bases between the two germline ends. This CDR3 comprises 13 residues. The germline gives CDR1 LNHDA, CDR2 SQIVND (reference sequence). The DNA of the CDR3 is TGTGCCAGTAGCCTCGGGGTACCCCATGGCTACACCTTC. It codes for CASSLGVPHGYTF.

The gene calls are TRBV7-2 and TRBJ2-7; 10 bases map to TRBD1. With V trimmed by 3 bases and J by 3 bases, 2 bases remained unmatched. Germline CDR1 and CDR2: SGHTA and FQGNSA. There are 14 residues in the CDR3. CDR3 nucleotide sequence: TGTGCCAGCAGCTTCGACAGGGGGCACTACGAGCAGTACTTC. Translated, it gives CASSFDRGHYEQYF.

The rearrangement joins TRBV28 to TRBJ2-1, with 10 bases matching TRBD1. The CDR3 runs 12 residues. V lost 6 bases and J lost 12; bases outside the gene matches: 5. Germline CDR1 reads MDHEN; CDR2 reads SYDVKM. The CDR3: CASSLTGGGQFF. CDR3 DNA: TGTGCCAGCAGCCTGACAGGGGGCGGGCAGTTCTTC.

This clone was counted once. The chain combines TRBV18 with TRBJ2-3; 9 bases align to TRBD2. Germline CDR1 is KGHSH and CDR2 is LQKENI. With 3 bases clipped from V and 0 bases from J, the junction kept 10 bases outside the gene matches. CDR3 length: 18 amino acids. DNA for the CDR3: TGTGCCAGCTCACCCCTGAAGACTAGCGGTACTAGCACAGATACGCAGTATTTT. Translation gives CASSPLKTSGTSTDTQYF.

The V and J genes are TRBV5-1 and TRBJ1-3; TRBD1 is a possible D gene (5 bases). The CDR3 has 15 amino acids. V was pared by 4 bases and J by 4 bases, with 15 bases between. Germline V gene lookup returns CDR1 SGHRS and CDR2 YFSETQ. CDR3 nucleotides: TGCGCCAGCAGCCCTCGACAGACAGAAGGAAACACCATATATTTT. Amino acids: CASSPRQTEGNTIYF.

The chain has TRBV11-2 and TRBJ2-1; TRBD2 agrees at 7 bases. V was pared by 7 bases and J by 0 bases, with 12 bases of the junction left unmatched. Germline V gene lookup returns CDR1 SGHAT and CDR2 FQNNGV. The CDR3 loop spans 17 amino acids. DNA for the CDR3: TGTGCCAGCAACCACCCGGACGGGAGGAACTCCTACAATGAGCAGTTCTTC. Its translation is CASNHPDGRNSYNEQFF.

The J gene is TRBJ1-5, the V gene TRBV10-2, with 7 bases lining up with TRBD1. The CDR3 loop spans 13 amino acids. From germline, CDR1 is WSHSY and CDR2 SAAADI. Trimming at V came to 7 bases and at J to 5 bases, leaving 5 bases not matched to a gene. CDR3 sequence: CASTTGPDQPQHF. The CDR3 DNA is TGCGCCAGCACGACAGGGCCCGATCAGCCCCAGCATTTT.

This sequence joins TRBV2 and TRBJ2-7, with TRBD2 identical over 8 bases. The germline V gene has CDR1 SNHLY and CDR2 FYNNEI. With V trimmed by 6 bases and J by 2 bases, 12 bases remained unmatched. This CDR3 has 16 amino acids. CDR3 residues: CASRGPGAGGPYEQYF. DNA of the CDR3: TGTGCCAGCAGGGGTCCTGGGGCGGGAGGACCCTACGAGCAGTACTTC.

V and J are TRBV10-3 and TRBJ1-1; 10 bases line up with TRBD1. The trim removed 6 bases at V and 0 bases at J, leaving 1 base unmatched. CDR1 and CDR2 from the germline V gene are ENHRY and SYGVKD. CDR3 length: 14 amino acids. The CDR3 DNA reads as TGTGCCATCAGGGGACAGGGGATGAACACTGAAGCTTTCTTT. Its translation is CAIRGQGMNTEAFF.

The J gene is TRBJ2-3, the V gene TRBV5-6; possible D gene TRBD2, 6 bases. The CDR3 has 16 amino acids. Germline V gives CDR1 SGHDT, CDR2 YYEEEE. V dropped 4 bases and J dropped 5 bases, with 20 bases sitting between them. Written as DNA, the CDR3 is TGTGCCAGCAGCCCAGATGACCTAGCGAACCGAGATACGCAGTATTTT. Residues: CASSPDDLANRDTQYF. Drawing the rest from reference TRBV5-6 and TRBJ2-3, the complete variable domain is DAGVTQSPTHLIKTRGQQVTLRCSPKSGHDTVSWYQQALGQGPQFIFQYYEEEERQRGNFPDRFSGHQFPNYSSELNVNALLLGDSALYLCASSPDDLANRDTQYFGPGTRLTVL.